The entry below describes one TCR beta chain. Under the authors' procedure: Estimation of nucleated cell counts relied on the amplification of reference gene primers. The assay was immunoSEQ multiplex PCR, and TCRdb's table has in-frame clones only and misses some. V, J and clone size are taken as reported in that table, and D and trimming were inferred from the DNA itself. Counted here are about 100,000 clones, around nine tenths occurring once; the ten biggest clones make up about 4.6%. The data were obtained in a study of blood T cell repertoires in COVID-19. Sequenced material: peripheral blood. The receptor's source is a human donor in a cohort sampled during active COVID-19.

The CDR3 DNA sequence: TGTGCCTGGAGTGTGGGCCTAGCTACGTCCTACGAGCAGTACTTC. Its translation: CAWSVGLATSYEQYF. The J gene is TRBJ2-7, the V gene TRBV30; TRBD2 might be the D (5 bases). Germline lookup yields CDR1 GTSNPN and CDR2 SVGIG (reference sequence). The CDR3 loop spans 15 amino acids. V dropped 0 bases and J dropped 1 base, with 13 bases sitting between them.